The clone carrying this TCR beta chain was seen at least ten times. As yet, its antigen is unknown. Sequencing ends 3 residues short of the CDR3 end; the germline J gene provides the rest. The CDR3 is 15 amino acids. The ends were cut back, 1 base at V and 6 bases at J, with 14 bases in the middle. Germline V gene lookup returns CDR1 SGHDT and CDR2 YYEEEE. CVID and control samples used equivalent genomic DNA input. Produced via immunoSEQ multiplex PCR; TCRdb's table is partial and in-frame only. There are roughly 34,000 clones in the sample, none observed a single time. The data derive from a study of T cell clonality in common variable immunodeficiency. Study findings and constraints: The cause of increased CVID clonality remains unclear without subpopulation sequencing. CVID subjects shared fewer TCRbeta clones than healthy controls did.

Input material: peripheral blood mononuclear cells. The chain couples TRBV5-6 to TRBJ1-5; D is possibly TRBD1 (5 bases). The source of this sequence is a person aged 18 to 69 in good health. CDR3 DNA, as far as it was read: TGTGCCAGCAGCTTGCGCAGGGAGGTTCCTCAGCCC. Translation: CASSLRREVPQP. The complete CDR3 reads CASSLRREVPQPQHF. Combining the CDR3 with reference TRBV5-6 and TRBJ1-5 gives the whole variable domain DAGVTQSPTHLIKTRGQQVTLRCSPKSGHDTVSWYQQALGQGPQFIFQYYEEEERQRGNFPDRFSGHQFPNYSSELNVNALLLGDSALYLCASSLRREVPQPQHFGDGTRLSIL.